The sequence of this T cell receptor (beta chain) was determined in a study of shared clonotypes between healthy human individuals. Whole-study context: Aged 18 to 49, the donors were a couple of women and a few men.

Germline V lookup: CDR1 SGHTS, CDR2 YDEGEE. Losses at the gene ends were 4 bases for V and 2 bases for J; bases not matched to a gene: 2. This CDR3 region has 15 residues. With respect to this clone: A much larger clone differs by one base, so this may be a read error.

Free of recent acute infections or vaccinations, the donors were healthy HIV-negative adults. In replicate PCRs of sorted subsets, 150 to 200 ng DNA, approximately 32,000 T cell genomes, was used. Clones were sequenced by immunoSEQ multiplex PCR, and TCRdb holds only the in-frame ones, with some missing. The sample has about 710,000 clones, roughly 72% seen once. The rearrangement joins TRBV5-8 to TRBJ2-3, with 12 bases identical to TRBD2. The sequence derives from a woman in her thirties in good health. Sequences were obtained from memory CD4+ T cells sorted from blood. The sample's subset: CD45RA-negative fraction. The CDR3 DNA is TGTGCCAGCAGCCGACTAGCGGGAGCCACAGATACGCAGTATTTT. Amino acids: CASSRLAGATDTQYF.